This TCR beta chain was found in a study of Graves' ophthalmopathy and Graves' hyperthyroidism. Amplified material comprised TCR beta CDR3 regions derived from RNA transcripts. RT-PCR was first run with HTBI primers, then multiplex PCR in a second round. MiXCR, run by TCRdb on the multiplex PCR reads, gives a single entry per CDR3 protein. Of around 1.1 million distinct CDR3 sequences in the sample, about 35% were seen once. The V end was cut by 6 bases, the J end by 0 bases, with 15 bases between. Germline lookup yields CDR1 SNHLY and CDR2 FYNNEI. The CDR3 extends over 15 amino acids. Study-wide findings and caveats: Blood also held most thyroid clonotypes expanded above 0.001 frequency.

Hyperthyroidism cases were recent diagnoses of under 2 months' duration in people aged 18 to 65. Uncontrolled infections, other autoimmune diseases, pregnancy or lactation barred patients from enrollment. This clonotype was observed many times. As yet, its antigen is unknown. This TCR was sampled from an adult man with Graves' hyperthyroidism. V and J are TRBV2 and TRBJ2-7, with D perhaps matching TRBD1 or TRBD2 (5 bases each). Sequenced material: peripheral blood or thyroid tissue (not recorded which). As DNA, the CDR3 is TGTGCCAGCAGGAGCCGGGGCAGCTACTCCTACGAGCAGTACTTC. Its translation is CASRSRGSYSYEQYF.